This TCR beta chain was observed in a study of PD-L1 blockade in urothelial cancer. Study as a whole: Male sex and bladder-origin urothelial cancer characterized most of the roughly 29 patients.

TCRdb keeps only in-frame clones here, not all; method: immunoSEQ multiplex PCR. The sample consists of approximately 35,000 clones, about a third of them appearing once. This clone was counted only a few times. Germline lookup yields CDR1 SGDLS and CDR2 YYNGEE. V lost 5 bases to trimming and J lost 0 bases, with 9 bases between them. The CDR3 sequence is 15 residues long. The input for sequencing was tumor tissue, taken before atezolizumab (anti-PD-L1) treatment. The chain joins TRBV9 to TRBJ2-6, with D possibly matching TRBD2 (5 bases). The sequence derives from a man aged 60 to 75 with urothelial cancer. DNA of the CDR3: TGTGCCAGCAGTTTCGAGGGCTCTGGGGCCAACGTCCTGACTTTC. This encodes CASSFEGSGANVLTF. Full variable domain (rest looked up from reference TRBV9 and TRBJ2-6): DSGVTQTPKHLITATGQRVTLRCSPRSGDLSVYWYQQSLDQGLQFLIQYYNGEERAKGNILERFSAQQFPDLHSELNLSSLELGDSALYFCASSFEGSGANVLTFGAGSRLTVL.